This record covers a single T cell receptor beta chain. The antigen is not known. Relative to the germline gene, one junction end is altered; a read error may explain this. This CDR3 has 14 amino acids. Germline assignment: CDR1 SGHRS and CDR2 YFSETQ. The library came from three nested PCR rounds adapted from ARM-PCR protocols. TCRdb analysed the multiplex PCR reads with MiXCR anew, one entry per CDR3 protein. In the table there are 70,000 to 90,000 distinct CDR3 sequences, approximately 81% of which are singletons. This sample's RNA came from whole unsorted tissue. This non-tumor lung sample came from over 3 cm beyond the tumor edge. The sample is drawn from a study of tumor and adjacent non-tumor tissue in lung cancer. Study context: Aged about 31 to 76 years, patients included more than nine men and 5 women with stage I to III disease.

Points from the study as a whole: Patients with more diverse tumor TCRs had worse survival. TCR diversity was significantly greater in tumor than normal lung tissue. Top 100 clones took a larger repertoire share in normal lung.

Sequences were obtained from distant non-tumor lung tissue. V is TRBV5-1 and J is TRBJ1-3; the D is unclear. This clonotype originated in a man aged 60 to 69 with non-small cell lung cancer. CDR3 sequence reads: CASSFETRGNTIYF. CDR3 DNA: TGCGCCAGCAGCTTCGAGACTCGTGGAAACACCATATATTTC.